The 7 T cell receptor beta chains listed next were all sequenced from one sample in a study of T cell clonotyping in hematopoietic cell transplantation. Using immunoSEQ multiplex PCR, the repertoire was profiled, and TCRdb retains in-frame clones only, with some absent. The data hold around 7,300 clones, with roughly 98% observed a single time. This material consisted of PBMCs, taken 30 days after allogeneic stem cell transplant. The source of these receptors is a male patient aged 55 to 69 who had an allogeneic stem cell transplant from a related donor, so the T cells may come from the graft donor. Some clones in this sample may be carry-over from other donors' samples.

Written as DNA, the CDR3 is TGTGCCAGCAGCCCCGTCCCCCGAGGCTACACCTTC. This sequence encodes CASSPVPRGYTF. This chain joins TRBV7-2 and TRBJ1-2, with D unresolved. Trimming stripped 5 bases from V and 8 bases from J, with 12 bases between. This CDR3 spans 12 amino acids. Germline V gives CDR1 SGHTA, CDR2 FQGNSA.

The CDR3 loop is CASSLARWAAGLETQYF. Here the CDR3 DNA reads TGTGCCAGCAGCTTAGCCCGTTGGGCAGCGGGCCTAGAGACCCAGTACTTC. The chain links TRBV7-6 to TRBJ2-5, with D possibly being TRBD2 (6 bases). Germline loops: CDR1 SGHVS, CDR2 FNYEAQ. The CDR3 loop spans 17 amino acids. The V gene lost 0 bases and the J gene lost 4 bases, with 18 bases spanning the gap.

V usage is TRBV19 and J usage is TRBJ2-7, with a possible D match to TRBD2 (6 bases). V lost 5 bases to trimming and J lost 3 bases, with 14 bases between them. The CDR3 sequence is 14 residues long. The germline CDR1 and CDR2 sequences are LNHDA and SQIVND (reference sequence). The DNA for the CDR3 is TGTGCCAGTAGTCCCGCCCGGGGGAGCTACGAGCAGTACTTC. Amino acid sequence: CASSPARGSYEQYF. Based on the CDR3 plus reference TRBV19 and TRBJ2-7, the full variable domain is DGGITQSPKYLFRKEGQNVTLSCEQNLNHDAMYWYRQDPGQGLRLIYYSQIVNDFQKGDIAEGYSVSREKKESFPLTVTSAQKNPTAFYLCASSPARGSYEQYFGPGTRLTVT.

V is TRBV13 and J is TRBJ2-1; 16 bases agree with TRBD2. CDR3 length equals 23 residues. Trimming removed 3 bases from V and 1 base from J; junction bases left unmatched: 18. CDR1 is PRHDT, CDR2 FYEKMQ, per germline (reference sequence). CDR3 sequence: CASSFIVRPPGLAGGPSYNEQFF. CDR3 nucleotides: TGTGCCAGCAGCTTTATAGTTCGACCGCCGGGACTAGCGGGGGGGCCGTCCTACAATGAGCAGTTCTTC.

The CDR3 DNA sequence: TGTGCCAGCACCCCAGGGGGTCAGCCCCAGCATTTT. Its protein is CASTPGGQPQHF. The chain recombines TRBV11-3 with TRBJ1-5; 7 bases line up with TRBD1. Germline lookup yields CDR1 SGHNT and CDR2 YENEEA. Trimming took 7 bases from V and 6 from J; bases not matched to a gene: 3. The CDR3 is 12 amino acids.

The J gene is TRBJ2-7, the V gene TRBV19; no clear D gene. The germline V and J ends were trimmed by 3 bases and 3 bases, with 6 bases remaining between them. The CDR3 runs to 12 residues. Germline assignment: CDR1 LNHDA and CDR2 SQIVND (reference sequence). CDR3 protein: CASSIDNYEQYF. The CDR3 DNA reads TGTGCCAGTAGTATCGACAACTACGAGCAGTACTTC.

The rearrangement links TRBV11-3 to TRBJ2-3, with 8 bases aligning to TRBD1. Germline V gene sequence: CDR1 SGHNT, CDR2 YENEEA. This CDR3 has 15 amino acids. With 5 bases clipped from V and 5 bases from J, the junction kept 9 bases outside the gene matches. CDR3 DNA: TGTGCCAGCAGCCCCCCAGGGGGCCGGGGAGATACGCAGTATTTT. It is translated as CASSPPGGRGDTQYF.